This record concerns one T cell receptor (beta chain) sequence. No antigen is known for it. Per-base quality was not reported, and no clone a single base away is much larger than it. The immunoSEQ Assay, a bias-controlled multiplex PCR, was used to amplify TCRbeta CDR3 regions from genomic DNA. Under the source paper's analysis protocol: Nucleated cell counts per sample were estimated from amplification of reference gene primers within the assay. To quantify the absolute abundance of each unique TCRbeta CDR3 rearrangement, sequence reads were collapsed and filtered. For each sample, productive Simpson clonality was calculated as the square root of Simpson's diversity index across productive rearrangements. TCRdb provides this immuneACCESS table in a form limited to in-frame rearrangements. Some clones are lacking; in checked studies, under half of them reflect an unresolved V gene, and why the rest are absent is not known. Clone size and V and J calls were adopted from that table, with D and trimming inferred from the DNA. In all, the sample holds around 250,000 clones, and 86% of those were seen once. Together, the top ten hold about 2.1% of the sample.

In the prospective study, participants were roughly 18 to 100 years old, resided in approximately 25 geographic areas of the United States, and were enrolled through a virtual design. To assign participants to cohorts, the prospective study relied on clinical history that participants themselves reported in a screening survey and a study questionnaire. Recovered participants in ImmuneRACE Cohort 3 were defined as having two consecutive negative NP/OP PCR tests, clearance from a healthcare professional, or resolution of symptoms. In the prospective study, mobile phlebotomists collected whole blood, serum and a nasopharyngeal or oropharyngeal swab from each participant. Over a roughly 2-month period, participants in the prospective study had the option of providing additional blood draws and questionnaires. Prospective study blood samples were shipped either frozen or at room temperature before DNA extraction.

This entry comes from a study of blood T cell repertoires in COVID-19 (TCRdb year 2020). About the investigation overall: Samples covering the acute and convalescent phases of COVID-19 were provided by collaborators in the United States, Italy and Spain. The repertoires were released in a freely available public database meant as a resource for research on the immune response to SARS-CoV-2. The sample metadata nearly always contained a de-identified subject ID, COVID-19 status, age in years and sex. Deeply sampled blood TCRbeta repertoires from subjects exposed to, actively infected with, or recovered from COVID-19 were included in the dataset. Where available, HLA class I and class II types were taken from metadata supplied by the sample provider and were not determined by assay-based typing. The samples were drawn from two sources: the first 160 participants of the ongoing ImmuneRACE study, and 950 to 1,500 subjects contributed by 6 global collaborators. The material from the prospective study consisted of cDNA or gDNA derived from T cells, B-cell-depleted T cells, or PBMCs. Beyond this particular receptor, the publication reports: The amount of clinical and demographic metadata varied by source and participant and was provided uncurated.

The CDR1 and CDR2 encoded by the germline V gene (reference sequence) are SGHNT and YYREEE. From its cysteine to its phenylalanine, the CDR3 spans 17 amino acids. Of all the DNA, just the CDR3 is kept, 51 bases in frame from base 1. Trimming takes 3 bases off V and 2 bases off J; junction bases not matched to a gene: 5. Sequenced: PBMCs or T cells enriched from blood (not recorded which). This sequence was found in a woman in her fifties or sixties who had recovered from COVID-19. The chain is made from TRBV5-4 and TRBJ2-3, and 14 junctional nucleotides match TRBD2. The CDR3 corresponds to CASSSGLAGASTDTQYF. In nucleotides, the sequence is TGTGCCAGCAGCTCGGGACTAGCGGGGGCCTCCACAGATACGCAGTATTTT.